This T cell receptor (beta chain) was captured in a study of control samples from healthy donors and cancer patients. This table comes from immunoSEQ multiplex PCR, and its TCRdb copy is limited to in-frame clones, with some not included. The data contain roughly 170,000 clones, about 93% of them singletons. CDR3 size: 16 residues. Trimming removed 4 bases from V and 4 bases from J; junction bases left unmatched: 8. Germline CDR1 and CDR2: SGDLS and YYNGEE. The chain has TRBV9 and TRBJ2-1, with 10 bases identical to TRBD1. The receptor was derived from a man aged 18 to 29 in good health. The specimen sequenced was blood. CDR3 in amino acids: CASSTKGTGAYNEQFF. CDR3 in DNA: TGTGCCAGCAGCACAAAAGGGACAGGGGCATACAATGAGCAGTTCTTC. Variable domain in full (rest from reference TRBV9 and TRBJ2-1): DSGVTQTPKHLITATGQRVTLRCSPRSGDLSVYWYQQSLDQGLQFLIQYYNGEERAKGNILERFSAQQFPDLHSELNLSSLELGDSALYFCASSTKGTGAYNEQFFGPGTRLTVL.